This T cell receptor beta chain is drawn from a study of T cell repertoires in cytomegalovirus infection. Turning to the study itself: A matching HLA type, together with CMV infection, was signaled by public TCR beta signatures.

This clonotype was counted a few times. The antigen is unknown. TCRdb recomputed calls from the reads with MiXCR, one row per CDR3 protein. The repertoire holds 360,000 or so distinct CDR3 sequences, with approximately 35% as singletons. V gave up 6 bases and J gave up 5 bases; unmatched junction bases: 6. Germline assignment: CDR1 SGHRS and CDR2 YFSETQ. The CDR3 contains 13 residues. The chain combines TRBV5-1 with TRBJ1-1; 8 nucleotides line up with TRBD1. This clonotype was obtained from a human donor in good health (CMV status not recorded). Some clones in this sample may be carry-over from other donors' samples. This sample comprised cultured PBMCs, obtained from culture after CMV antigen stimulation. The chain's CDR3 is CASTRQGSTEAFF. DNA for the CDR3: TGCGCCAGCACCCGACAGGGGAGTACTGAAGCTTTCTTT.